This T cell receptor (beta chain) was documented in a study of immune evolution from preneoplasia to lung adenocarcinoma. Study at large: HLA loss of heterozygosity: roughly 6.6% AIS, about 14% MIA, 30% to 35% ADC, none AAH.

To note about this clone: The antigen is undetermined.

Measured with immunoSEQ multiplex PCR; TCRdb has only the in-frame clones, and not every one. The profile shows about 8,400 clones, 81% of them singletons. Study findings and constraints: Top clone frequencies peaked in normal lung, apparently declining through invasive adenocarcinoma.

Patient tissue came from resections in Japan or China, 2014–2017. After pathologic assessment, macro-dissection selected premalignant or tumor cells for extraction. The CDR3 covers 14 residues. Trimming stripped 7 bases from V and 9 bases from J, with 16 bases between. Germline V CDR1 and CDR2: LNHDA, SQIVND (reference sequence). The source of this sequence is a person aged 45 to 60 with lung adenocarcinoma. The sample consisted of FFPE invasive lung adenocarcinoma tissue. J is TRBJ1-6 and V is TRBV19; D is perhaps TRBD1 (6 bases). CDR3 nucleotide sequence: TGTGCCAGTACCTCCGGGGGGCTAGCTTCACCCCTCCACTTT. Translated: CASTSGGLASPLHF.